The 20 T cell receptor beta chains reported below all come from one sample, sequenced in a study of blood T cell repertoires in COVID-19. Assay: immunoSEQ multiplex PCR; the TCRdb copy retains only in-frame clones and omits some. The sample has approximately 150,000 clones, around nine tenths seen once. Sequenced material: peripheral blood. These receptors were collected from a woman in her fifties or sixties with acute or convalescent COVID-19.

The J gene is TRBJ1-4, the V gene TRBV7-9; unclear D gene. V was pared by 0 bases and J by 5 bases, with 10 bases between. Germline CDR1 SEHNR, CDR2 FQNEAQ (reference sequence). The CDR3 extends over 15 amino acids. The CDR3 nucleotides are TGTGCCAGCAGCTTAGCGCTGGGCAGCAATGAAAAACTGTTTTTT. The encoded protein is CASSLALGSNEKLFF. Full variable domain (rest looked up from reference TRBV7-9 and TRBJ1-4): DTGVSQNPRHKITKRGQNVTFRCDPISEHNRLYWYRQTLGQGPEFLTYFQNEAQLEKSRLLSDRFSAERPKGSFSTLEIQRTEQGDSAMYLCASSLALGSNEKLFFGSGTQLSVL.

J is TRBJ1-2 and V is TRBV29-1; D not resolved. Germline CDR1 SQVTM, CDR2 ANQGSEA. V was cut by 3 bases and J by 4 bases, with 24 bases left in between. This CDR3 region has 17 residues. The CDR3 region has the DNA TGCAGCGTTGATCCCTCAAGTGGCCCTAGTTTGGGCTATGGCTACACCTTC. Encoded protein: CSVDPSSGPSLGYGYTF.

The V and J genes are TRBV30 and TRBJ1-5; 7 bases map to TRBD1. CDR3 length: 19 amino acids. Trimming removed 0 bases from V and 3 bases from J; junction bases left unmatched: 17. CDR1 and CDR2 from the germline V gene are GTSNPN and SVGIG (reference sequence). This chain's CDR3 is CAWSVRPLQGLTPNQPQHF. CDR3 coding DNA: TGTGCCTGGAGTGTACGTCCGTTACAGGGGCTAACCCCCAATCAGCCCCAGCATTTT.

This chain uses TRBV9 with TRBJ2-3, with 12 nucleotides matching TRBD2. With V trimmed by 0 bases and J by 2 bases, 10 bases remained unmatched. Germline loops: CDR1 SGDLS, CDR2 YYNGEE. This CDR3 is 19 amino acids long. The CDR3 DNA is TGTGCCAGCAGCGTAGCTACGGGGCTAGCGGGGGGGGCCACAGATACGCAGTATTTT. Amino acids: CASSVATGLAGGATDTQYF.

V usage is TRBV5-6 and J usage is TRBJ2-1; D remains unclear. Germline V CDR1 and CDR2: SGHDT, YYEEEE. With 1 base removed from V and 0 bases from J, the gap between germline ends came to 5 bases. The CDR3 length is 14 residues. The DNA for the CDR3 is TGTGCCAGCAGCTTGCCTTCCTCCTACAATGAGCAGTTCTTC. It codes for CASSLPSSYNEQFF.

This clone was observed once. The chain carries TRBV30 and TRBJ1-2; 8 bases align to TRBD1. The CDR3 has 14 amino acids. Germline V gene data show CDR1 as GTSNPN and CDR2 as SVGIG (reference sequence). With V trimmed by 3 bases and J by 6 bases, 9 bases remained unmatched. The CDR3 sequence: CAWSLPPTGDGYTF. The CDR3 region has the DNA TGTGCCTGGAGCCTTCCACCGACAGGGGATGGCTACACCTTC.

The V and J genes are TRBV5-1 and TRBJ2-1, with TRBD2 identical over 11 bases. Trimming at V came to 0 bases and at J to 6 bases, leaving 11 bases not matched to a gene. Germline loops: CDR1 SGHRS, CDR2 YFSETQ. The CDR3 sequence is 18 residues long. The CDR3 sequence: CASSLATSGGSWSNEQFF. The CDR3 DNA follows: TGCGCCAGCAGCTTGGCTACTAGCGGGGGAAGTTGGAGCAATGAGCAGTTCTTC.

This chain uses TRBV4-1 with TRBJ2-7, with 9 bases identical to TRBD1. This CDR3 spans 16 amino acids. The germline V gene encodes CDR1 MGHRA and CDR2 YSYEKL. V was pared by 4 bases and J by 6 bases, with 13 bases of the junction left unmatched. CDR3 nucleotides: TGCGCCAGCAGCCCGACCACGGACAGGGGTTTTAGCGAGCAGTACTTC. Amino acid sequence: CASSPTTDRGFSEQYF.

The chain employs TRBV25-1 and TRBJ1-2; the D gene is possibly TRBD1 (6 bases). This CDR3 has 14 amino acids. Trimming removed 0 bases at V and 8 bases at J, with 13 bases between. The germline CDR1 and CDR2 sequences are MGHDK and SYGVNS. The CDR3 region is CASSEYGQLGGYTF. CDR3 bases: TGTGCCAGCAGTGAATACGGACAGTTGGGGGGCTACACCTTC.

The CDR3 sequence: CSASSGGSEQYF. The DNA for the CDR3 is TGCAGTGCTAGTTCAGGGGGTAGCGAGCAGTACTTC. The rearrangement uses TRBV20-1 and TRBJ2-7; 7 bases line up with TRBD1. The CDR3 runs 12 residues. In germline, CDR1 is DFQATT, CDR2 SNEGSKA (reference sequence). V gave up 3 bases and J gave up 6 bases; unmatched junction bases: 5.

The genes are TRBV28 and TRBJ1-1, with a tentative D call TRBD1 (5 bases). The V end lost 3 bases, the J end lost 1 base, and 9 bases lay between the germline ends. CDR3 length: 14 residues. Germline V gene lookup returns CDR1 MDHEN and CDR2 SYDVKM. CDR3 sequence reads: CASSFADRNTEAFF. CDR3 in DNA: TGTGCCAGCAGTTTTGCCGACAGGAACACTGAAGCTTTCTTT.

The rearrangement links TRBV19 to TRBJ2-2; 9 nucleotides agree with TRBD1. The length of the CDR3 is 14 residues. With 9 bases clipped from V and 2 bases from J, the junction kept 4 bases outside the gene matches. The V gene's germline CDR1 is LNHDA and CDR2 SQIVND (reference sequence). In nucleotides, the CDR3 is TGTGCCAGCACGGACAGGGGTAACACCGGGGAGCTGTTTTTT. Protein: CASTDRGNTGELFF.

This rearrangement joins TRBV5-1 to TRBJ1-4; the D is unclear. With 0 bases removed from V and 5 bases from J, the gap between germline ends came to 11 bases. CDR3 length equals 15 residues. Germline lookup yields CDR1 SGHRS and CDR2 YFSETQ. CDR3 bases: TGCGCCAGCAGCTTGGAGGGTTCGGGGAATGAAAAACTGTTTTTT. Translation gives CASSLEGSGNEKLFF.

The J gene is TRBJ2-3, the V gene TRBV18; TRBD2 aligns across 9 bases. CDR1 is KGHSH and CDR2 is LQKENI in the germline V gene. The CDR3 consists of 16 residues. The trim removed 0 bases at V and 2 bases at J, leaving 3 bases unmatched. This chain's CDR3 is CASSPPLAGPTDTQYF. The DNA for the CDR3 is TGTGCCAGCTCACCACCTCTAGCGGGGCCCACAGATACGCAGTATTTT.

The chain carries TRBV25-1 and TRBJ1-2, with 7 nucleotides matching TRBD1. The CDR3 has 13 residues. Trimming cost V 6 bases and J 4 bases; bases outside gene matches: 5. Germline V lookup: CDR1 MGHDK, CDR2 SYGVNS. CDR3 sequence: CASSNRGIYGYTF. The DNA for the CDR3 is TGTGCCAGCAGCAACAGGGGTATCTATGGCTACACCTTC.

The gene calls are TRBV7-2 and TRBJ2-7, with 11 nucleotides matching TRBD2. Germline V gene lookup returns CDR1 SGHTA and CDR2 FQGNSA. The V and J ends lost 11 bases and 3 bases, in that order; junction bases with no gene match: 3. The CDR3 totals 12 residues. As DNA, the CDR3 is TGTGCCGTCGGGACTAGCGGCTACGAGCAGTACTTC. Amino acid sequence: CAVGTSGYEQYF.

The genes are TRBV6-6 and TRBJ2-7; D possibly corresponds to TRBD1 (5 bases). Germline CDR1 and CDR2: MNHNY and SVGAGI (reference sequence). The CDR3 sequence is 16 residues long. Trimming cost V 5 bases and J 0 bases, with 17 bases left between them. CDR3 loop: CASSLGQGVSSYEQYF. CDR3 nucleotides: TGTGCCAGCAGTCTCGGGCAGGGTGTAAGCTCCTACGAGCAGTACTTC.

The CDR3 here is CAISESEGKETQYF. For the CDR3, the DNA is TGTGCCATCAGTGAGTCTGAGGGAAAAGAGACCCAGTACTTC. The chain couples TRBV10-3 to TRBJ2-5, with D maybe TRBD2 (5 bases). Trimming took 0 bases from V and 3 from J, leaving 8 bases between them. Per the germline V gene, CDR1 is ENHRY and CDR2 is SYGVKD. The CDR3 spans 14 residues.

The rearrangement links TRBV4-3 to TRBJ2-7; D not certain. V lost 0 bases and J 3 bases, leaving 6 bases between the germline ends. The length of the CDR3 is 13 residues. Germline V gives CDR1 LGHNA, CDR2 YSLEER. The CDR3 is CASSQDLSYEQYF. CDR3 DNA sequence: TGCGCCAGCAGCCAAGATCTGAGCTACGAGCAGTACTTC.

The DNA for the CDR3 is TGTGCCATCAGTGAGTCAGAGCGGGGGGCCACAGATACGCAGTATTTT. It is translated as CAISESERGATDTQYF. V is TRBV10-3 and J is TRBJ2-3, with 9 bases fitting TRBD2. Per the germline V gene, CDR1 is ENHRY and CDR2 is SYGVKD. The CDR3 runs to 16 residues. V lost 0 bases and J lost 2; bases outside the gene matches: 3.